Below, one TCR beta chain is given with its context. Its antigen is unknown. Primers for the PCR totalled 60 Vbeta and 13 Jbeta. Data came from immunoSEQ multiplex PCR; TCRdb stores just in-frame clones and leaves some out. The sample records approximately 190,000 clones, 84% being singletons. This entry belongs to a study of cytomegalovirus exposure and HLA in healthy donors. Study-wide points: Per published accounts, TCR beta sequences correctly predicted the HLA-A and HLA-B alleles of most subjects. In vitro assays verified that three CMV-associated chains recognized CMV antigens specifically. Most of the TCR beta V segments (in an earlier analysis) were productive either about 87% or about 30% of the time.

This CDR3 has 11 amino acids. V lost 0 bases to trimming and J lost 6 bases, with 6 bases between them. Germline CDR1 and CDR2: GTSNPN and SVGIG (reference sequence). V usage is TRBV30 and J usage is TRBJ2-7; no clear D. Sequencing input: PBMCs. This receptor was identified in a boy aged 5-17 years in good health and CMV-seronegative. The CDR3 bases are TGTGCCTGGAGTGTACTTGTCGAGCAGTACTTC. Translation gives CAWSVLVEQYF.